Below are 15 T cell receptor beta chains sequenced from a single sample in a study of PD-1 blockade in mismatch repair-deficient tumors (TCRdb year 2017). Receptors were amplified or captured by the immunoSEQ multiplex PCR assay. Not all clones reach the TCRdb copy of this immuneACCESS table, which keeps in-frame sequences only. Checked studies attribute under half of the gap to unresolved V genes and leave the rest unexplained. This sample holds about 120,000 clones; 86% were observed only once. Of the sample, roughly 12% falls within the top ten clones. The source material was peripheral blood, sampled 44 weeks after starting pembrolizumab. Receptors originate from an adult with mismatch repair-deficient cancer.

This chain joins TRBV27 and TRBJ2-7; TRBD2 agrees at 7 bases. CDR1 MNHEY and CDR2 SMNVEV come from the germline V gene (reference sequence). The CDR3 has 19 amino acids. V was clipped by 3 bases and J by 0 bases; unmatched bases: 17. The CDR3 reads CASSFPLSGLLCLSYEQYF. Written as DNA, the CDR3 is TGTGCCAGCAGTTTCCCCCTTAGCGGGCTACTCTGTCTCTCCTACGAGCAGTACTTC.

The chain combines TRBV7-9 with TRBJ2-7; unclear D gene. V dropped 3 bases and J dropped 10 bases, with 13 bases sitting between them. The CDR3 extends over 12 amino acids. From germline, CDR1 is SEHNR and CDR2 FQNEAQ (reference sequence). CDR3 amino acids: CASSFYNGRQYF. The CDR3 region has the DNA TGTGCCAGCAGCTTTTATAATGGACGACAGTACTTC.

The V call is TRBV18, the J call TRBJ2-5, with 14 bases that match TRBD2. The length of the CDR3 is 20 residues. From germline, CDR1 is KGHSH and CDR2 LQKENI. The ends lost 2 bases at V and 3 bases at J; junction bases unmatched: 14. CDR3 coding DNA: TGTGCCAGCTCACCATATAAGGGGACTAGCGGGAGCCCGGGTAAAGAGACCCAGTACTTC. Translated, it gives CASSPYKGTSGSPGKETQYF.

V usage is TRBV11-3 and J usage is TRBJ2-7; D perhaps matches TRBD1 (6 bases). This CDR3 spans 15 amino acids. Trimming took off 3 bases at V and 0 bases at J, with 12 bases between the two ends. Per germline, CDR1 SGHNT and CDR2 YENEEA. The CDR3 spells CASSFPQGTSYEQYF. CDR3 sequence (DNA): TGTGCCAGCAGCTTCCCACAGGGTACCTCCTACGAGCAGTACTTC.

The V call is TRBV14, the J call TRBJ2-7, with a possible D match to TRBD2 (6 bases). Trimming shortened V by 3 bases and J by 3 bases, and 12 bases separated the two germline ends. This CDR3 region has 14 residues. Germline V CDR1 and CDR2: SGHDN, FVKESK. CDR3 amino acids: CASSHRDFLYEQYF. CDR3 DNA sequence: TGTGCCAGCAGCCATCGGGACTTCCTCTACGAGCAGTACTTC.

The chain links TRBV28 to TRBJ2-2; D not certain. CDR3 length: 17 residues. V was cut by 4 bases and J by 5 bases, with 20 bases left in between. Germline assignment: CDR1 MDHEN and CDR2 SYDVKM. CDR3 nucleotide sequence: TGTGCCAGCAGTTCGTCCACGAAACCGGGCCCTACCGGGGAGCTGTTTTTT. It encodes CASSSSTKPGPTGELFF.

The rearrangement links TRBV28 to TRBJ2-7; perhaps D is TRBD1 or TRBD2 (5 bases each). CDR1 MDHEN and CDR2 SYDVKM come from the germline V gene. Trimming shortened V by 2 bases and J by 5 bases, and 10 bases separated the two germline ends. CDR3 length: 13 residues. The CDR3, as DNA: TGTGCCAGCAGTTTAGGGGGTTTCAACGAGCAGTACTTC. Translation: CASSLGGFNEQYF.

The chain is built from TRBV5-1 and TRBJ2-3; 13 nucleotides agree with TRBD2. This CDR3 spans 16 amino acids. Germline CDR1 and CDR2: SGHRS and YFSETQ. Trimming removed 3 bases from V and 5 bases from J; junction bases left unmatched: 6. The CDR3 coding sequence is TGCGCCAGCAGCTCCGGGACTAGCGGGAATAGAGATACGCAGTATTTT. Its protein product is CASSSGTSGNRDTQYF.

The rearrangement links TRBV6-5 to TRBJ2-7; 8 nucleotides match TRBD1. This CDR3 contains 15 residues. The trim removed 0 bases at V and 5 bases at J, leaving 6 bases unmatched. Germline CDR1 is MNHEY and CDR2 is SVGAGI. CDR3 DNA: TGTGCCAGCAGTTACTCGGACAGGGTTGGTGACGAGCAGTACTTC. This codes for CASSYSDRVGDEQYF.

This clone came up a few times. The CDR3 here is CASRLAGDNTGELFF. CDR3 nucleotides: TGTGCCAGCAGACTAGCGGGAGATAACACCGGGGAGCTGTTTTTT. J is TRBJ2-2 and V is TRBV7-3; 11 bases align to TRBD2. Germline V gene sequence: CDR1 SGHTA, CDR2 FQGTGA. Losses at the gene ends were 6 bases for V and 2 bases for J; bases not matched to a gene: 2. This CDR3 is 15 amino acids long. Full variable domain (outside the CDR3, taken from reference TRBV7-3 and TRBJ2-2): GAGVSQTPSNKVTEKGKYVELRCDPISGHTALYWYRQSLGQGPEFLIYFQGTGAADDSGLPNDRFFAVRPEGSVSTLKIQRTERGDSAVYLCASRLAGDNTGELFFGEGSRLTVL.

V is TRBV4-3 and J is TRBJ1-5, with 7 bases matching TRBD1. The ends lost 4 bases at V and 7 bases at J; junction bases unmatched: 4. The germline gives CDR1 LGHNA, CDR2 YSLEER. The CDR3 runs to 13 residues. CDR3 protein: CASSPQGRQPQHF. In nucleotides, the CDR3 is TGCGCCAGCAGCCCACAGGGGAGGCAGCCCCAGCATTTT.

The V call is TRBV7-3, the J call TRBJ2-3; possibly TRBD2 for D (6 bases). Germline V lookup: CDR1 SGHTA, CDR2 FQGTGA. Trimming removed 5 bases at V and 2 bases at J, with 29 bases between. The CDR3 covers 20 residues. The CDR3 nucleotides read TGTGCCAGCAGCGCCCGGGACTCAGGGCCCTACCTAGGGGACACAGATACGCAGTATTTT. It yields the protein CASSARDSGPYLGDTDTQYF.

The chain is built from TRBV5-1 and TRBJ1-1, with TRBD1 identical over 7 bases. The CDR3 totals 14 residues. V lost 4 bases to trimming and J lost 4 bases; unmatched junction nucleotides: 7. Germline CDR1 is SGHRS and CDR2 is YFSETQ. The CDR3 is CASSLRGQGTEAFF. The CDR3 DNA reads TGCGCCAGCAGCCTTAGGGGGCAGGGCACTGAAGCTTTCTTT.

V and J are TRBV7-2 and TRBJ1-2; unclear D gene. Germline assignment: CDR1 SGHTA and CDR2 FQGNSA. There are 14 residues in the CDR3. Trimming pared 5 bases from V and 7 bases from J, leaving 17 bases between. The CDR3 coding sequence is TGTGCCAGCAGCGAAACGGGGAAGAGAAGTGGCTACACCTTC. Amino acids: CASSETGKRSGYTF.

The V call is TRBV28, the J call TRBJ2-3; perhaps TRBD2 as D (7 bases). Trimming pared 6 bases from V and 6 bases from J, leaving 25 bases between. The CDR3 length is 17 residues. Per the germline V gene, CDR1 is MDHEN and CDR2 is SYDVKM. The CDR3 spells CASSRGGTTTTTDTQYF. As DNA, the CDR3 is TGTGCCAGCAGCCGAGGGGGGACTACCACCACCACGGATACGCAGTATTTT.